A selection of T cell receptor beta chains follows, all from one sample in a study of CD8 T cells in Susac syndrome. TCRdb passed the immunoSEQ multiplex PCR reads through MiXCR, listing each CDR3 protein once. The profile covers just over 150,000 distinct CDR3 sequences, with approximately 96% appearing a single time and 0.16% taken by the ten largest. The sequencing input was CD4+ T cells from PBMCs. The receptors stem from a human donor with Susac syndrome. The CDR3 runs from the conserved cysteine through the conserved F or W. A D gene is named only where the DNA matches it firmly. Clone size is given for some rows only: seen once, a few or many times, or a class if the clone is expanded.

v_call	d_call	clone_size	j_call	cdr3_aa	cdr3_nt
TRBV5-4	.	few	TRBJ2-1	CASTSTVDEQFF	TGTGCCAGCACCTCTACGGTGGATGAGCAGTTCTTC
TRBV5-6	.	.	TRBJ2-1	CASSALGGASLDEQFF	TGTGCCAGCAGCGCCTTAGGCGGGGCCTCCCTCGATGAGCAGTTCTTC
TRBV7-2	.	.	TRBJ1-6	CASTPVELPGIGSSPLHF	TGTGCCAGCACACCCGTCGAACTGCCGGGAATTGGGAGTTCACCCCTCCACTTT
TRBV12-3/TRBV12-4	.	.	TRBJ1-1	CASRNLENTEAFF	TGTGCCAGCAGAAACCTCGAGAACACTGAAGCTTTCTTT
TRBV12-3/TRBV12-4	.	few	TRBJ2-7	CASSLDRDYEQYF	TGTGCCAGCAGTTTAGACAGAGACTACGAGCAGTACTTC
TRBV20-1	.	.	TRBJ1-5	CSGVVGASNQPQHF	TGCAGTGGTGTAGTGGGGGCAAGCAATCAGCCCCAGCATTTT
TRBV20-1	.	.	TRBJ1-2	CSAENEEAYTF	TGCAGTGCTGAAAACGAAGAGGCTTACACCTTC
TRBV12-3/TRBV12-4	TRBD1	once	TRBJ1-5	CASRSTGSGQPQHF	TGTGCCAGCAGATCGACAGGGAGCGGTCAGCCCCAGCATTTT
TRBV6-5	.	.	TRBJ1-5	CASRPRGGNQPQHF	TGTGCCAGCAGACCTCGCGGAGGCAATCAGCCCCAGCATTTT
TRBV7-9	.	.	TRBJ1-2	CASSLVPNYGYTF	TGTGCCAGCAGCTTAGTACCTAACTATGGCTACACCTTC
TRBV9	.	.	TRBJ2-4	CASSSRDRGKNIQYF	TGTGCCAGCAGCTCGAGGGATAGGGGGAAGAACATTCAGTACTTC
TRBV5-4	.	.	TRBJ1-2	CASSLMDADYGYTF	TGTGCCAGCAGCTTGATGGATGCTGACTATGGCTACACCTTC
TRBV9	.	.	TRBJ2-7	CASGDEQYF	TGTGCCAGCGGCGACGAGCAGTACTTC
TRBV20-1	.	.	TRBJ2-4	CSAREPSVAKNIQYF	TGCAGTGCTAGAGAGCCGTCGGTAGCCAAAAACATTCAGTACTTC
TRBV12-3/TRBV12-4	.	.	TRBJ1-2	CASSPGKANYGYTF	TGTGCCAGCAGTCCGGGGAAAGCTAACTATGGCTACACCTTC
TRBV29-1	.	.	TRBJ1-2	CSVELGNYGYTF	TGCAGCGTTGAGCTGGGGAACTATGGCTACACCTTC
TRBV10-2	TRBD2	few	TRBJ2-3	CASRAGGDTDTQYF	TGCGCCAGCAGGGCCGGGGGGGACACAGATACGCAGTATTTT
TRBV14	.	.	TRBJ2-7	CASSHPGGPYEQYF	TGTGCCAGCAGCCATCCCGGGGGTCCCTACGAGCAGTACTTC
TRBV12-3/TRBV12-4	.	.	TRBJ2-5	CASGSGTQYF	TGTGCCAGTGGGTCCGGAACCCAGTACTTC
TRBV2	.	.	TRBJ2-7	CASSESGTYEQYF	TGTGCCAGCAGTGAATCAGGAACCTACGAGCAGTACTTC
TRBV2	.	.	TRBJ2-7	CASSRSPYEQYF	TGTGCCAGCAGTCGCAGCCCGTACGAGCAGTACTTC
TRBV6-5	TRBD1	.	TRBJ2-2	CASPRDSANTGELFF	TGTGCCAGCCCCCGGGACAGCGCGAACACCGGGGAGCTGTTTTTT
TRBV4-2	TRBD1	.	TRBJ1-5	CASSPILDRGRGSNQPQHF	TGTGCCAGCAGCCCGATCCTGGACAGGGGGCGAGGGAGCAATCAGCCCCAGCATTTT
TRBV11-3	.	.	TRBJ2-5	CASSRGVRETQYF	TGTGCCAGCAGCCGAGGGGTTCGAGAGACCCAGTACTTC
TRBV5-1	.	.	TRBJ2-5	CASSLDLTSGTQYF	TGCGCCAGCAGCTTGGATCTGACCTCCGGGACCCAGTACTTC
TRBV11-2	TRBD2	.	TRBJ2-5	CASSFSAGRAETQYF	TGTGCCAGCAGCTTTTCGGCGGGGAGGGCAGAGACCCAGTACTTC
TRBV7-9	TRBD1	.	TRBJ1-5	CASSSDRENQPQHF	TGTGCCAGCAGCTCGGACAGGGAGAATCAGCCCCAGCATTTT